A selection of T cell receptor beta chains follows, all from one sample in a study of shared clonotypes between healthy human individuals. Libraries were prepared by immunoSEQ multiplex PCR; TCRdb keeps only in-frame clonotypes and omits some of them. The sample holds about 2.5 million clones, about nine tenths seen once. Sequences were obtained from naive CD4+ T cells from PBMCs. These receptor sequences come from a man aged 18-30 years in good health. Some clones in this sample may be carry-over from other donors' samples. CDR3s include the opening cysteine and the closing phenylalanine or tryptophan. Fields, in order: J gene, V gene, D gene, clone size, CDR3 DNA, CDR3 protein. A D gene is named only where the DNA matches it firmly. Clone size, where shown, is once, few, many, or a class for clones that have expanded.

j_gene: TRBJ2-1
v_gene: TRBV28
d_gene: NA
abundance: NA
CDR3nt: TGTGCCAGCAGTCAGGGGACCCCCAATGAGCAGTTCTTC
CDR3aa: CASSQGTPNEQFF

j_gene: TRBJ2-1
v_gene: TRBV11-3
d_gene: NA
abundance: NA
CDR3nt: TGTGCCAGCAGCTTAAATGGAGATATACGGAATGAGCAGTTCTTC
CDR3aa: CASSLNGDIRNEQFF

j_gene: TRBJ1-4
v_gene: TRBV4-2
d_gene: NA
abundance: once
CDR3nt: TGTGCCAGCAGCCAAGACTTAAACATAGAAAAACTGTTTTTT
CDR3aa: CASSQDLNIEKLFF

j_gene: TRBJ2-7
v_gene: TRBV5-1
d_gene: NA
abundance: NA
CDR3nt: TGCGCCAGCAGACGGGATTCCTACGAGCAGTACTTC
CDR3aa: CASRRDSYEQYF

j_gene: TRBJ2-2
v_gene: TRBV11-3
d_gene: NA
abundance: NA
CDR3nt: TGTGCCAGCAGCAGAGGCGTCAGCGGGGAGCTGTTTTTT
CDR3aa: CASSRGVSGELFF

j_gene: TRBJ2-3
v_gene: TRBV28
d_gene: TRBD1
abundance: NA
CDR3nt: TGTGCCAGCAGTCAAGGGACAGGGGGAACAGATACGCAGTATTTT
CDR3aa: CASSQGTGGTDTQYF

j_gene: TRBJ2-2
v_gene: TRBV7-9
d_gene: TRBD2
abundance: once
CDR3nt: TGTGCCAGCAGCCAGGGAAGCGGGGCTATTCACACGGGCGGGGAGCTGTTTTTT
CDR3aa: CASSQGSGAIHTGGELFF

j_gene: TRBJ2-7
v_gene: TRBV5-1
d_gene: NA
abundance: NA
CDR3nt: TGCGCCAGCAGCTTACAACCGTTTACCGAGCAGTACTTC
CDR3aa: CASSLQPFTEQYF

j_gene: TRBJ2-2
v_gene: TRBV10-2
d_gene: NA
abundance: NA
CDR3nt: TGCGCCAGCACCCCCACGCGGAGCACCGGGGAGCTGTTTTTT
CDR3aa: CASTPTRSTGELFF

j_gene: TRBJ1-4
v_gene: TRBV5-5
d_gene: TRBD1
abundance: NA
CDR3nt: TGTGCCAGCAGCCAAGTGACAGGGGAGGGCGAAAAACTGTTTTTT
CDR3aa: CASSQVTGEGEKLFF

j_gene: TRBJ1-1
v_gene: TRBV5-5
d_gene: NA
abundance: NA
CDR3nt: TGTGCCAGCAGTCTTACAGGGTCCACTGAAGCTTTCTTT
CDR3aa: CASSLTGSTEAFF

j_gene: TRBJ2-5
v_gene: TRBV5-1
d_gene: NA
abundance: NA
CDR3nt: TGCGCCAGCAGCCCCACCCCCTGGGGAGAGGAGGAGACCCAGTACTTC
CDR3aa: CASSPTPWGEEETQYF

j_gene: TRBJ2-6
v_gene: TRBV28
d_gene: NA
abundance: NA
CDR3nt: TGTGCCAGCACCGTGCTGTCCTCTGGGGCCAACGTCCTGACTTTC
CDR3aa: CASTVLSSGANVLTF

j_gene: TRBJ1-1
v_gene: TRBV11-2
d_gene: NA
abundance: few
CDR3nt: TGTGCCAGCAGCTTCGGTTGGCAGGGAGGTTTGGGGGACACTGAAGCTTTCTTT
CDR3aa: CASSFGWQGGLGDTEAFF

j_gene: TRBJ1-4
v_gene: TRBV2
d_gene: NA
abundance: NA
CDR3nt: TGTGCCACCTCCGCCCGGGGCTCCTTGGGGGAAAAACTGTTTTTT
CDR3aa: CATSARGSLGEKLFF

j_gene: TRBJ2-3
v_gene: TRBV5-3
d_gene: NA
abundance: NA
CDR3nt: TGTGCCAGAAGCTTGGGAGGTCCAGATACGCAGTATTTT
CDR3aa: CARSLGGPDTQYF

j_gene: TRBJ2-7
v_gene: TRBV6-5
d_gene: NA
abundance: NA
CDR3nt: TGTGCCAGCAGTTACAGTAGCTCCTACGAGCAGTACTTC
CDR3aa: CASSYSSSYEQYF

j_gene: TRBJ1-1
v_gene: TRBV7-2
d_gene: NA
abundance: NA
CDR3nt: TGTGCCAGCAGCTTAGGTTGGGAGGGAAGGCGGTACACTGAAGCTTTCTTT
CDR3aa: CASSLGWEGRRYTEAFF

j_gene: TRBJ2-7
v_gene: TRBV27
d_gene: NA
abundance: NA
CDR3nt: TGTGCCAGCAGTTTATATAGCGGATCCTACGAGCAGTACTTC
CDR3aa: CASSLYSGSYEQYF